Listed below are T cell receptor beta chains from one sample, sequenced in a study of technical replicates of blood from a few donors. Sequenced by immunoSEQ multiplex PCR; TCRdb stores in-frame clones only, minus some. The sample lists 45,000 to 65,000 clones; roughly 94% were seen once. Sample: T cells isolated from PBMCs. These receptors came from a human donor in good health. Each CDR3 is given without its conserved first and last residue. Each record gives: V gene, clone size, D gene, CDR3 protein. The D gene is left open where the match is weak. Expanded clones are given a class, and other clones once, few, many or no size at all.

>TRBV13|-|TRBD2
ASSFGTSGEQY
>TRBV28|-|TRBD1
ASSRTGKRAYEQY
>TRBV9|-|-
ASSSRGTTGGGTQY
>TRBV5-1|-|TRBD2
ASSLVGGSAGNEQF
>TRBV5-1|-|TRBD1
ASRTGTGGFYGYT
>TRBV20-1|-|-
SDTATGEQF
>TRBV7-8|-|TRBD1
ASRFTGATDEKLF
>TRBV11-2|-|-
ASSSPRVQGGFNTGELF
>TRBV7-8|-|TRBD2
ASSPVAGPNNEQF
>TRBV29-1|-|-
SVALPQGAQH
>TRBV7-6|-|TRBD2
ASSLEQELAGGPSYEQY
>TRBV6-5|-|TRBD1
ASTGQGSTEAF
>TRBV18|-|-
ASSPPSNTGELF
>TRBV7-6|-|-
ASSLRVQISYNSPLH
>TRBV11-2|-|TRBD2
ASSSRLAGIYNEQF
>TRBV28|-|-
ASSPLYRLREAF
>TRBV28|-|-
ASSGPPGHDNLETQY
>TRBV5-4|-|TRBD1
ASSKDRLGLF
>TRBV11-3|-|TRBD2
ASSESASGSINEQF
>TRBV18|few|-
ASSPIGADPTNEKLF
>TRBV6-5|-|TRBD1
ASSYSGQGNQPQH
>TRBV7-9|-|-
ASSVDRQTQETQY
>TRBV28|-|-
ASQDSPNQPQH
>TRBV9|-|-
ASSVVGSYTGELF
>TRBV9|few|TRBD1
ASSYREPGQGATEAF
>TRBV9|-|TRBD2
ASSPLAGGTYNEQF
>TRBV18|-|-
ASSPSGQPQH
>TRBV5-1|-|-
ASRARGEDTQY
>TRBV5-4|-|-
ASSSDHSGAGELF
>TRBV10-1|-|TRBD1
ASSEAGGGNTEAF
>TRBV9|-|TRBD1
ASSPTGTGIGKNIQY
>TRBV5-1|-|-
ASSRSDSYYNEQF
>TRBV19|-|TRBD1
ASSTQTGGNSNQPQH
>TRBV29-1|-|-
SAFIVSYEQY
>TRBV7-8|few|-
ASSLALGGMSNQPQH
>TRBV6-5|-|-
ASSYSALNTEAF
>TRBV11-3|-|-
ASRANAGTGELF
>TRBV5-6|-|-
ASSLIDRDNYEQY
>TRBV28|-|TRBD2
ASRGTSGSRTYEQY
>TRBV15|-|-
ATSRAQAANEKLF
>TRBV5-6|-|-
ASSVPPSSYGYT
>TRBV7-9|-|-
ASSGYQGMYEKLF
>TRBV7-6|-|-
ASGTTYNEQF
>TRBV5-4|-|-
ASSLIADSYNEQF
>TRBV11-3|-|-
ASSLGGHGEQY
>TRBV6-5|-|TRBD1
ASSYPEGQKYNEQF
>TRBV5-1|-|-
ASSLRGDFTEAF
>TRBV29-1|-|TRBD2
SGRANEQF
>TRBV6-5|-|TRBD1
ASNQHRGEPQH
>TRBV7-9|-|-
ASSLDWNTDTQY
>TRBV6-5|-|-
ASSYSTENTEAF
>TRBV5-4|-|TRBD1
ASSLPRQGASGELF